The T cell receptor (beta chain) under discussion was sequenced for a study of identical twins. General study points: While abundant cord blood beta clonotypes carried fewer insertions, memory repertoires showed no such pattern.

Regarding this clonotype: The target antigen is unknown.

Trimming removed 2 bases from V and 8 bases from J, with 9 bases in between. Germline V gene sequence: CDR1 MNHNY, CDR2 SVGAGI (reference sequence). The CDR3 runs 12 residues. Template switching (which added a universal primer site) was used, and cDNA carried unique molecular identifiers. MiXCR, applied by TCRdb to the 5' RACE reads, yields one record per CDR3 protein. The data hold under 800,000 distinct CDR3 sequences, with 21% observed a single time. This sample also appeared in a second study, on T cells expressing NK-cell markers.

The chain couples TRBV6-6 to TRBJ1-2; no clear D gene. The source of this sequence is a woman aged 18-35 years in good health. The specimen was PBMCs. The CDR3 DNA reads as TGTGCCAGCAGTTACCAGCAGGAGGGCTACACCTTC. This gives the protein CASSYQQEGYTF.